This entry lists 25 T cell receptor beta chains sequenced from one sample in a study of T-cell memory formation after mild COVID-19. Each CDR3 protein gets one entry after TCRdb re-called the 5' RACE reads with MiXCR. The data show about 240,000 distinct CDR3 sequences, more than 8% seen once. What was sequenced was PBMCs or a T cell subset sorted from them (not recorded which). These receptors all stem from a man aged 18 to 29 who had mild COVID-19 (a few samples of this study predate the infection). Cell type and time point are not known.

The chain links TRBV9 to TRBJ2-5; D may be TRBD2 (7 bases). The CDR3 has 16 residues. The germline gives CDR1 SGDLS, CDR2 YYNGEE. V was pared by 0 bases and J by 6 bases, with 18 bases between. CDR3 coding DNA: TGTGCCAGCAGCGTAGGTTCCGGGGGGCTGGAGAAGACCCAGTACTTC. It translates to CASSVGSGGLEKTQYF.

This clonotype turned up a few times. The chain couples TRBV7-9 to TRBJ2-7; D remains unclear. The V end was cut by 4 bases, the J end by 6 bases, with 25 bases between. Germline loops: CDR1 SEHNR, CDR2 FQNEAQ (reference sequence). This CDR3 is 17 amino acids long. The CDR3 loop reads CASSSVHRALLGREQYF. The CDR3, as DNA: TGTGCCAGCAGCTCGGTGCATAGGGCCCTCCTTGGGCGCGAGCAGTACTTC.

This clonotype has just a few counts. V usage is TRBV20-1 and J usage is TRBJ1-1; D might be TRBD1 (6 bases). The CDR3 consists of 13 residues. Looked up from germline, CDR1 is DFQATT and CDR2 is SNEGSKA (reference sequence). V lost 6 bases and J lost 0, with 11 bases in between. The CDR3 protein is CSAQGQLNTEAFF. The CDR3 bases are TGCAGTGCCCAGGGGCAGTTGAACACTGAAGCTTTCTTT.

This clonotype was seen a handful of times. CDR3 bases: TGTGCCAGCAGCCTCGGGTGGGAGGGTTTAGATACGCAGTATTTT. It encodes CASSLGWEGLDTQYF. The chain employs TRBV3-1 and TRBJ2-3, with TRBD2 matching 7 bases. The CDR3 is 15 residues long. J was trimmed by 5 bases and V by 4 bases; bases with no gene match: 9. CDR1 and CDR2 (germline): LGHDT, YNNKEL (reference sequence).

In its sample, this clonotype was seen many times. This chain links TRBV12-3 or TRBV12-4 with TRBJ1-5; D is ambiguous. The germline V and J ends were trimmed by 4 bases and 2 bases, with 12 bases remaining between them. CDR3 length: 15 residues. The CDR3 sequence: CASSSGSVGNQPQHF. CDR3 coding DNA: TGTGCCAGCAGTTCCGGAAGCGTAGGCAATCAGCCCCAGCATTTT.

The chain's CDR3 is CASSLARTNYGYTF. As DNA, the CDR3 is TGCGCCAGCAGCTTGGCCCGGACAAACTATGGCTACACCTTC. This chain connects TRBV5-1 to TRBJ1-2; weak D call: TRBD1 (5 bases). The CDR3 extends over 14 amino acids. Trimming cost V 0 bases and J 2 bases, with 8 bases left between them. Germline-derived CDR1 and CDR2 are SGHRS and YFSETQ.

This rearrangement joins TRBV27 to TRBJ1-2; 12 bases line up with TRBD1. The CDR3 has 13 residues. The germline gives CDR1 MNHEY, CDR2 SMNVEV (reference sequence). Unmatched junction bases numbered 3, after V lost 6 bases and J lost 7 bases. The CDR3 spells CASSWDRGLGYTF. For the CDR3, the DNA is TGTGCCAGCAGCTGGGACAGGGGGCTTGGCTACACCTTC.

The V call is TRBV7-8, the J call TRBJ2-1; the match to TRBD2 covers 9 bases. Germline CDR1 SGHVS, CDR2 FQNEAQ. V shed 5 bases and J 1 base; nucleotides not matched to a gene: 9. CDR3 length: 17 residues. The CDR3 loop is CASSPRRAGGSYNEQFF. CDR3 DNA sequence: TGTGCCAGCAGCCCGAGACGAGCGGGGGGTTCCTACAATGAGCAGTTCTTC.

This chain joins TRBV2 and TRBJ1-5, with a possible D match to TRBD1 (5 bases). CDR1 is SNHLY, CDR2 FYNNEI, per germline. The CDR3 extends over 14 amino acids. With 2 bases removed from V and 7 bases from J, the gap between germline ends came to 12 bases. For the CDR3, the DNA is TGTGCCAGCAGTGAACAGGGAATCGGGCAGCCCCAGCATTTT. It codes for CASSEQGIGQPQHF.

This rearrangement joins TRBV7-9 to TRBJ1-1; D call uncertain. CDR3 length: 12 amino acids. CDR1 and CDR2 from the germline V gene are SEHNR and FQNEAQ (reference sequence). Trimming took off 3 bases at V and 3 bases at J, with 5 bases between the two ends. The CDR3 nucleotides are TGTGCCAGCAGCTTTGGCTACACTGAAGCTTTCTTT. It yields the protein CASSFGYTEAFF. The whole variable domain, remainder taken from reference TRBV7-9 and TRBJ1-1, is DTGVSQNPRHKITKRGQNVTFRCDPISEHNRLYWYRQTLGQGPEFLTYFQNEAQLEKSRLLSDRFSAERPKGSFSTLEIQRTEQGDSAMYLCASSFGYTEAFFGQGTRLTVV.

This clonotype was found many times. The rearrangement joins TRBV5-6 to TRBJ1-1; 10 nucleotides align to TRBD1. The V segment lost 4 bases and the J segment 0 bases; nucleotides outside the gene matches: 3. Per germline, CDR1 SGHDT and CDR2 YYEEEE. There are 15 residues in the CDR3. DNA of the CDR3: TGTGCCAGCAGCGGGACAGGGGCCTTGAACACTGAAGCTTTCTTT. Protein sequence: CASSGTGALNTEAFF.

This clonotype has ten or more counts. The V gene is TRBV24-1, the J gene TRBJ2-5; the match to TRBD2 covers 11 bases. V lost 6 bases to trimming and J lost 5 bases; unmatched junction nucleotides: 7. CDR3 length equals 15 residues. Per the germline V gene, CDR1 is KGHDR and CDR2 is SFDVKD. The CDR3 loop is CATSTLLAGGETQYF. The DNA of the CDR3 is TGTGCCACCAGTACTCTTCTAGCGGGGGGCGAGACCCAGTACTTC.

The chain links TRBV25-1 to TRBJ1-2, with a weak D call TRBD1 (6 bases). V gave up 7 bases and J gave up 6 bases, with 12 bases separating them. The CDR3 is made up of 12 amino acids. Per the germline V gene, CDR1 is MGHDK and CDR2 is SYGVNS. In DNA form, the CDR3 reads TGTGCCAGCATGAACAGGGCCGATGGCTACACCTTC. It specifies CASMNRADGYTF.

This chain connects TRBV20-1 to TRBJ2-7; D is unclear. The CDR3 is 11 residues long. Germline CDR1 is DFQATT and CDR2 is SNEGSKA (reference sequence). V was pared by 2 bases and J by 10 bases, with 12 bases between. The CDR3: CSARWASRQYF. The CDR3 DNA follows: TGCAGTGCTAGATGGGCCTCGCGCCAGTACTTC.

This chain uses TRBV27 with TRBJ2-1; 13 bases align to TRBD2. Germline-derived CDR1 and CDR2 are MNHEY and SMNVEV (reference sequence). The ends lost 6 bases at V and 7 bases at J; junction bases unmatched: 9. There are 16 residues in the CDR3. The CDR3 coding sequence is TGTGCCAGCAGCCGGACTAGCGGGGGCGAAGGGAATGAGCAGTTCTTC. The encoded protein is CASSRTSGGEGNEQFF.

This clonotype showed up just a few times. The chain is built from TRBV28 and TRBJ2-7, with 7 bases fitting TRBD1. The CDR3 extends over 14 amino acids. V trimming: 5 bases; J trimming: 3 bases; junction bases outside the gene matches: 7. The germline V gene encodes CDR1 MDHEN and CDR2 SYDVKM. The CDR3: CASSPGTDFYEQYV. CDR3 nucleotide sequence: TGTGCCAGCAGTCCCGGGACAGACTTCTACGAGCAGTACGTC.

This clonotype turned up a few times. The rearrangement joins TRBV20-1 to TRBJ1-4; 8 positions match TRBD1. CDR3 size: 14 residues. Germline-derived CDR1 and CDR2 are DFQATT and SNEGSKA (reference sequence). DNA of the CDR3: TGCATCGGGACAGGCGGTCGGTTTAATGAAAAACTGTTTTTT. Protein sequence: CIGTGGRFNEKLFF.

The J gene is TRBJ1-5, the V gene TRBV4-2; no definite D call. Between the trimmed V and J ends, which lost 5 bases and 1 base, there was a span of 6 bases. This CDR3 contains 13 residues. The germline V gene encodes CDR1 LGHNA and CDR2 YNFKEQ. The DNA of the CDR3 is TGTGCCAGCAGCAGGGCGAGCAATCAGCCCCAGCATTTT. Protein product: CASSRASNQPQHF.

This clonotype showed up many times. The J gene is TRBJ2-1, the V gene TRBV12-3 or TRBV12-4; TRBD2 is a possible D gene (6 bases). CDR3 length: 16 amino acids. Trimming left V 5 bases short and J 4 bases short, with 18 bases between. The CDR3 DNA reads TGTGCCAGCAGTCCGGCCGGGGCGGGGCCATACAATGAGCAGTTCTTC. Protein: CASSPAGAGPYNEQFF.

This clonotype occurred many times. This chain links TRBV7-2 with TRBJ2-3; D unresolved. V was shortened by 4 bases and J by 0 bases, with 11 bases between the two germline ends. Germline CDR1 and CDR2: SGHTA and FQGNSA. The CDR3 extends over 15 amino acids. The CDR3 DNA follows: TGTGCCAGCAGCTCCTGGACCTCAAGCACAGATACGCAGTATTTT. Encoded protein: CASSSWTSSTDTQYF. The variable domain in full, with the rest retrieved from reference TRBV7-2 and TRBJ2-3, is GAGVSQSPSNKVTEKGKDVELRCDPISGHTALYWYRQSLGQGLEFLIYFQGNSAPDKSGLPSDRFSAERTGGSVSTLTIQRTQQEDSAVYLCASSSWTSSTDTQYFGPGTRLTVL.

In this sample, this clonotype turned up many times. This rearrangement joins TRBV5-4 to TRBJ2-5; the D call may be TRBD1 or TRBD2 (6 bases each). V was shortened by 8 bases and J by 5 bases, with 10 bases between the two germline ends. CDR1 SGHNT and CDR2 YYREEE come from the germline V gene (reference sequence). This CDR3 is built from 11 residues. The chain's CDR3 is CASKGGETQYF. CDR3 nucleotides: TGTGCCAGTAAAGGGGGGGAGACCCAGTACTTC.

The chain carries TRBV12-3 or TRBV12-4 and TRBJ1-1, with D uncertain. This CDR3 comprises 13 residues. Trimming shortened V by 4 bases and J by 4 bases, and 10 bases separated the two germline ends. CDR3 sequence (DNA): TGTGCCAGCAGTTCCGCCGGACCCACTGAAGCTTTCTTT. It codes for CASSSAGPTEAFF.

This clonotype was seen a few times. The chain couples TRBV11-2 to TRBJ2-1; D gene uncertain. V shed 4 bases and J shed 10 bases, with 8 bases lying between them. CDR3 length: 11 residues. Germline loops: CDR1 SGHAT, CDR2 FQNNGV. This CDR3 reads CASSSGPEQFF. CDR3 DNA sequence: TGTGCCAGCAGCTCCGGTCCCGAGCAGTTCTTC.

The chain joins TRBV7-6 to TRBJ1-6; TRBD1 matches at 7 bases. Germline-derived CDR1 and CDR2 are SGHVS and FNYEAQ. CDR3 length: 15 amino acids. The trim removed 2 bases at V and 10 bases at J, leaving 8 bases unmatched. The CDR3 spells CASSLKGRGGSPLHF. The CDR3 nucleotides read TGTGCCAGCAGCTTAAAGGGCAGGGGGGGATCACCCCTCCACTTT.

There are a few counts of this clonotype. This chain uses TRBV4-3 with TRBJ2-3; 9 bases agree with TRBD2. The CDR3 loop spans 15 amino acids. Germline-derived CDR1 and CDR2 are LGHNA and YSLEER. V lost 1 base and J lost 5; bases outside the gene matches: 4. CDR3 in DNA: TGCGCCAGCAGCCAAGTGACTAGCGGTGGAGATACGCAGTATTTT. Translated, it gives CASSQVTSGGDTQYF.